A single sample gave rise to the 18 T cell receptor beta chains below, sequenced in a study of T cell changes during pregnancy in multiple sclerosis. Sequenced by immunoSEQ multiplex PCR; TCRdb stores in-frame clones only, minus some. The sample has about 55,000 clones; 94% are singletons. The starting material was CD8+ T cells from peripheral blood mononuclear cells, obtained in the third trimester of pregnancy. These receptors were obtained from a female donor with multiple sclerosis, enrolled in a pregnancy study.

This clone is a singleton in its sample. The gene calls are TRBV7-9 and TRBJ1-2; tentatively, D is TRBD1 (5 bases). Germline V CDR1 and CDR2: SEHNR, FQNEAQ (reference sequence). The CDR3 runs 16 residues. With 8 bases removed from V and 6 bases from J, the gap between germline ends came to 25 bases. The CDR3 DNA reads as TGTGCCAGCGGGGCTAGTAGGGTCTTTCAAGGAAATGGCTACACCTTC. It encodes CASGASRVFQGNGYTF.

This chain connects TRBV7-9 to TRBJ1-6; 9 nucleotides line up with TRBD1. The germline CDR1 and CDR2 sequences are SEHNR and FQNEAQ (reference sequence). The length of the CDR3 is 16 residues. The J segment lost 3 bases and the V segment lost 5 bases, leaving 5 bases of the junction unmatched. The CDR3: CASSGRDRDYNSPLHF. The CDR3 DNA sequence: TGTGCCAGCAGCGGTAGGGACAGGGACTATAATTCACCCCTCCACTTT.

This clone is labeled medium-sized (0.01 to 0.1%). The chain is built from TRBV28 and TRBJ2-2; unclear D gene. The CDR3 totals 16 residues. The germline V gene has CDR1 MDHEN and CDR2 SYDVKM. Between the trimmed V and J ends, which lost 6 bases and 1 base, there was a span of 15 bases. The CDR3 here is CASRPSLVENTGELFF. In DNA form, the CDR3 reads TGTGCCAGCAGGCCGTCGCTAGTGGAGAACACCGGGGAGCTGTTTTTT.

This chain joins TRBV4-2 and TRBJ2-7, with D possibly matching TRBD1 (5 bases). The CDR3 has 16 amino acids. V dropped 1 base and J dropped 5 bases, with 18 bases sitting between them. Germline V CDR1 and CDR2: LGHNA, YNFKEQ. This chain's CDR3 is CASSQGPLQARHEQYF. The CDR3 coding sequence is TGTGCCAGCAGCCAAGGCCCTTTACAGGCTCGCCACGAGCAGTACTTC.

The rearrangement links TRBV9 to TRBJ2-3; the D gene is possibly TRBD1 (5 bases). V was pared by 0 bases and J by 3 bases, with 14 bases between. Germline lookup yields CDR1 SGDLS and CDR2 YYNGEE. The CDR3 has 16 amino acids. In DNA form, the CDR3 reads TGTGCCAGCAGCGTAGCTTCCGGACATACGACAGATACGCAGTATTTT. As protein: CASSVASGHTTDTQYF. Filled out from reference TRBV9 and TRBJ2-3, the complete variable domain reads DSGVTQTPKHLITATGQRVTLRCSPRSGDLSVYWYQQSLDQGLQFLIQYYNGEERAKGNILERFSAQQFPDLHSELNLSSLELGDSALYFCASSVASGHTTDTQYFGPGTRLTVL.

The chain has TRBV9 and TRBJ2-1, with 8 bases identical to TRBD2. The CDR3 consists of 17 residues. The V and J ends lost 0 bases and 1 base, in that order; junction bases with no gene match: 6. Germline CDR1 reads SGDLS; CDR2 reads YYNGEE. The CDR3 nucleotides are TGTGCCAGCAGCGTAGGCGGAGCGGGAGTGTCCTACAATGAGCAGTTCTTC. Translating gives CASSVGGAGVSYNEQFF.

The V gene is TRBV6-5, the J gene TRBJ2-7; TRBD2 aligns across 8 bases. This CDR3 has 15 amino acids. V was pared by 0 bases and J by 6 bases, with 7 bases of the junction left unmatched. Germline V gene data show CDR1 as MNHEY and CDR2 as SVGAGI. The CDR3 here is CASSYSARGGIEQYF. The CDR3 DNA follows: TGTGCCAGCAGTTACTCGGCACGGGGGGGTATCGAGCAGTACTTC.

This clone appeared once. CDR3 sequence: CASSRSGNPNTEAFF. CDR3 nucleotide sequence: TGCGCCAGCAGCCGATCAGGGAACCCGAACACTGAAGCTTTCTTT. The rearrangement joins TRBV4-1 to TRBJ1-1; D is possibly TRBD1 (5 bases). Germline loops: CDR1 MGHRA, CDR2 YSYEKL. With 4 bases removed from V and 1 base from J, the gap between germline ends came to 13 bases. The CDR3 extends over 15 amino acids.

This clone showed up just once. The chain links TRBV2 to TRBJ2-7; a weak D match, TRBD1 (5 bases). Germline V CDR1 and CDR2: SNHLY, FYNNEI. V shed 8 bases and J shed 2 bases, with 16 bases lying between them. The CDR3 extends over 14 amino acids. The CDR3 reads CASLKGMVPYEQYF. The CDR3 nucleotides are TGTGCCAGCCTTAAGGGGATGGTTCCCTACGAGCAGTACTTC.

The rearrangement uses TRBV10-1 and TRBJ2-1; 9 positions match TRBD2. The CDR3 length is 14 residues. The germline CDR1 and CDR2 sequences are WNHNN and SYGVQD (reference sequence). V shed 3 bases, J shed 6 bases, and the junction held 3 bases outside the gene matches. DNA for the CDR3: TGCGCCAGCAGTGATGCGGGAGGGCCCAATGAGCAGTTCTTC. Encoded protein: CASSDAGGPNEQFF.

This rearrangement joins TRBV5-1 to TRBJ1-1; D is unclear. The CDR3 sequence is 14 residues long. Germline CDR1 is SGHRS and CDR2 is YFSETQ. The V end lost 1 base, the J end lost 2 bases, and 9 bases lay between the germline ends. In nucleotides, the CDR3 is TGCGCCAGCAGCTTGATAGGAGAAAACACTGAAGCTTTCTTT. Its protein product is CASSLIGENTEAFF.

This clone showed up just once. The V and J genes are TRBV6-1 and TRBJ2-1, with 8 bases lining up with TRBD2. CDR1 and CDR2 (germline): MNHNS, SASEGT. The J segment lost 5 bases and the V segment lost 4 bases, leaving 10 bases of the junction unmatched. CDR3 length: 16 residues. In nucleotides, the CDR3 is TGTGCCAGCAGTGGCCTCGGGGGGGGAATAGACAATGAGCAGTTCTTC. This translates into CASSGLGGGIDNEQFF.

The J gene is TRBJ2-1, the V gene TRBV6-1, with 9 positions matching TRBD2. The V segment lost 4 bases and the J segment 8 bases; nucleotides outside the gene matches: 9. CDR3 length: 15 amino acids. The germline gives CDR1 MNHNS, CDR2 SASEGT. The CDR3 nucleotides read TGTGCCAGCAGTGGGGTAGCGGGAGATCAGGATGAGCAGTTCTTC. Translating gives CASSGVAGDQDEQFF.

This chain uses TRBV9 with TRBJ2-3; TRBD2 matches at 12 bases. V trimming: 3 bases; J trimming: 6 bases; junction bases outside the gene matches: 8. The CDR3 is 16 residues long. CDR1 is SGDLS and CDR2 is YYNGEE in the germline V gene. This chain's CDR3 is CASSGTLAGGRDTQYF. DNA of the CDR3: TGTGCCAGCAGCGGAACACTAGCGGGAGGCCGGGATACGCAGTATTTT. The full variable domain, its missing parts supplied by reference TRBV9 and TRBJ2-3, is DSGVTQTPKHLITATGQRVTLRCSPRSGDLSVYWYQQSLDQGLQFLIQYYNGEERAKGNILERFSAQQFPDLHSELNLSSLELGDSALYFCASSGTLAGGRDTQYFGPGTRLTVL.

The chain recombines TRBV6-1 with TRBJ2-6; D call uncertain. V was pared by 1 base and J by 6 bases, with 7 bases between. The CDR3 totals 14 residues. The germline V gene encodes CDR1 MNHNS and CDR2 SASEGT. CDR3: CASSEGGEANVLTF. CDR3 in DNA: TGTGCCAGCAGTGAAGGAGGCGAGGCCAACGTCCTGACTTTC.

J is TRBJ2-1 and V is TRBV10-1; 7 nucleotides line up with TRBD2. CDR3 size: 15 residues. Germline CDR1 is WNHNN and CDR2 is SYGVQD (reference sequence). J gave up 6 bases and V 4 bases, and 9 bases lay outside the gene matches. The CDR3 DNA is TGCGCCAGCAGTGCTACCGGGACGGGGGGCAATGAGCAGTTCTTC. The encoded protein is CASSATGTGGNEQFF.

The chain uses TRBV4-3 and TRBJ2-2; D unclear. There are 20 residues in the CDR3. Germline CDR1 and CDR2: LGHNA and YSLEER. V dropped 0 bases and J dropped 0 bases, with 20 bases sitting between them. CDR3 DNA: TGCGCCAGCAGCCAAGATCAACTGGTCATTCAACTCGCGAACACCGGGGAGCTGTTTTTT. This encodes CASSQDQLVIQLANTGELFF.

This clone was recorded only once. The CDR3 is CASSYSSGGGQPQHF. The CDR3 DNA sequence: TGTGCCAGCAGTTACTCTTCAGGGGGCGGTCAGCCCCAGCATTTT. This rearrangement joins TRBV6-5 to TRBJ1-5; 8 bases line up with TRBD1. The V gene end was trimmed by 0 bases and the J gene end by 6 bases; junction bases not matched to a gene: 4. The length of the CDR3 is 15 residues. Germline CDR1 and CDR2: MNHEY and SVGAGI.